This T cell receptor beta chain was sequenced in a study of blood T cells in healthy people across ages. General observations from the study: TCR beta diversity correlated strongly with naive T cell percentage.

Primed by a sample-barcoded 5' primer and a J-beta primer mix, a second PCR proceeded for roughly 7 to 11 cycles. All samples gave at least 2.5 million CDR3-containing paired-end reads. TCRdb re-called the 5' RACE reads through MiXCR, storing one row per CDR3 protein. The table has around 1,900,000 distinct CDR3 sequences, roughly 43% seen once. Peripheral blood samples of about 10 milliliters were drawn from each donor. Per sample, at least 5.5 micrograms of total RNA were extracted. In regard to this clonotype: Its matching antigen is unknown.

Sequenced input: blood. The TCR originated in a human donor in good health.

The CDR3 DNA reads TGTGCCACCGGGTACGGGGGCCAAGAGACCCAGTACTTC. Protein sequence: CATGYGGQETQYF. The chain links TRBV15 to TRBJ2-5; TRBD2 is a possible D gene (6 bases). The ends were cut back, 8 bases at V and 1 base at J, with 11 bases in the middle. CDR3 length: 13 residues. Germline assignment: CDR1 LNHNV and CDR2 YYDKDF (reference sequence). Based on the CDR3 plus reference TRBV15 and TRBJ2-5, the full variable domain is DAMVIQNPRYQVTQFGKPVTLSCSQTLNHNVMYWYQQKSSQAPKLLFHYYDKDFNNEADTPDNFQSRRPNTSFCFLDIRSPGLGDTAMYLCATGYGGQETQYFGPGTRLLVL.